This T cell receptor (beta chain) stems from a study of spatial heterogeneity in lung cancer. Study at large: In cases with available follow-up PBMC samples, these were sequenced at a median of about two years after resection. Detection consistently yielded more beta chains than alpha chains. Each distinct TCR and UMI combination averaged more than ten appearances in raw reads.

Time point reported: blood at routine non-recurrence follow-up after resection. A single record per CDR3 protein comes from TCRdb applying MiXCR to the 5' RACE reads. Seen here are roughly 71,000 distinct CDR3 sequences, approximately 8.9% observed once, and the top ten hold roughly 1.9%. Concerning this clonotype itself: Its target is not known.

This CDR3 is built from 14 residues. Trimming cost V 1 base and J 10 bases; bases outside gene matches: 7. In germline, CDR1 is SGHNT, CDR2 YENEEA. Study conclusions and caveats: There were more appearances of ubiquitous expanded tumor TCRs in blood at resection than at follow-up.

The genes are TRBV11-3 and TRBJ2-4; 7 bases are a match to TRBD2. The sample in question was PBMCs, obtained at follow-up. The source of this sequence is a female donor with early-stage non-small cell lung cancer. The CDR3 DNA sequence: TGTGCCAGCAGCTTAGGAGGCGGGAGTTTAATTCAGTACTTC. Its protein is CASSLGGGSLIQYF.